Sequencing of this TCR beta chain was carried out in a study of read filtering for tumor transcriptome and immune sequencing. For the study at large: After DNase treatment, RNA was made into whole-transcriptome libraries. Per sample, TCR-region reads ranged about 4 to 11 million by IR-seq, about 75 to 1273 by RNA-seq. Points from the study as a whole: In IR-seq, single-read clonotypes were around 85% of clonotypes but approximately 4% of reads. Dropping single-read clonotypes raised IR-seq and RNA-seq shared-clonotype correlation.

The library was built from approximately 400 ng RNA with molecular barcoded adaptors for alpha/delta and beta/gamma chains. TCRdb recomputed calls from the reads with MiXCR, one row per CDR3 protein. This table has some 46,000 distinct CDR3 sequences, roughly 20% appearing once. The germline V gene has CDR1 SGHNT and CDR2 YENEEA. The CDR3 length is 14 residues. In this sample, this clonotype turned up once. No antigen is known for it. This may be a read error: a much more frequent sequence differs by one nucleotide. This chain joins TRBV11-3 and TRBJ2-1; the D gene is possibly TRBD2 (5 bases). The clonotype originates from a donor over 35 with multiple myeloma. Sequenced input: a population of CD138-negative cells sorted from bone marrow. The CDR3 DNA reads TGTGCCAGCAGCCTAGTGGGAGTTTACAATGAGCAGCTCTTC. This encodes CASSLVGVYNEQLF.